A selection of T cell receptor beta chains follows, all from one sample in a study of control samples from healthy donors and cancer patients. Sequencing was performed with immunoSEQ multiplex PCR; in TCRdb, only in-frame clones are kept and a portion is missing. The data show some 120,000 clones, more than 75% seen once. Sequencing was done on a sample of blood. These TCRs come from a man aged 60 to 75 in good health. CDR3s include the opening cysteine and the closing phenylalanine or tryptophan. The order of the fields is V gene, CDR3 protein.

>TRBV20-1
CSARKDGYTF
>TRBV4-3
CASSQEPGTNQPQHF
>TRBV2
CASSLDPRYEQYF
>TRBV28
CASSPTGGNEKLFF
>TRBV24-1
CATSQSQGKKYF
>TRBV19
CASSTTEGNTIYF
>TRBV25-1
CASSVPGRMNTEAFF
>TRBV5-5
CASSLSLGVGTGELFF
>TRBV4-1
CASSQGGGGFSNQPQHF
>TRBV14
CASSQDTAPTEAFF
>TRBV9
CASSVLGGGMETQYF
>TRBV2
CASSGQGAPTDTQYF
>TRBV7-2
CASSFGQAGNQPQHF
>TRBV3-1/TRBV3-2
CASSQGFSNTEAFF
>TRBV27
CASSSSRVTLTGELFF
>TRBV7-9
CASSLGSSGGYNEQFF
>TRBV4-3
CASSQDWVKAYEQYF
>TRBV7-2
CASSLTRHGYTF
>TRBV20-1
CSAHSYGYTF
>TRBV7-2
CASSLQRGDYEQYF
>TRBV11-2
CASGTLGSYGYTF
>TRBV27
CASSLFPGSTDTQYF
>TRBV2
CASRKEAGELFF
>TRBV5-1
CASSLGGQGNQPQHF
>TRBV30
CAWIHSNYGYTF
>TRBV18
CASSPTGGRDSNQPQHF
>TRBV3-1/TRBV3-2
CASSVGGITVLETQYF
>TRBV28
CASRPTVSNYGYTF
>TRBV6-5
CASSRGSGEQYF
>TRBV19
CASSNRDRVEDIQYF
>TRBV19
CASSPPLGTGEKLFF
>TRBV6-5
CASSYSIQGTNEKLFF
>TRBV28
CASRRAGLSPLHF